The clone carrying this T cell receptor beta chain was found a few times. The antigen remains unidentified. In TCRdb, the 5' RACE reads were re-called with MiXCR into one record per CDR3 protein. The table shows 250,000 to 400,000 distinct CDR3 sequences, with about 4.5% occurring only once. The data were obtained in a study of T cells after yellow fever vaccination. Study at large: Fractions of limited cellularity were prepared by means of SMART-Seq v4 Ultra Low Input. Study results and caveats: Repertoires obtained by FACS sorting could include abundant clonotypes that entered as contaminants from the bulk population. Post-booster reappearance was seen for most primary-vaccination clones (around 97% CD4, roughly 91% CD8).

Looked up from germline, CDR1 is SGHTA and CDR2 is FQGTGA. V lost 2 bases to trimming and J lost 3 bases, with 20 bases between them. This CDR3 is built from 17 residues. This sample comprised PBMCs, obtained 15 days after the yellow fever booster vaccination. The clonotype comes from a man aged 18 to 30 who received the YFV17D yellow fever vaccine. The chain carries TRBV7-3 and TRBJ2-7, with D tentatively TRBD1 (6 bases). Here the CDR3 DNA reads TGTGCCAGCAGCTTAGGCTACAGGGAGAGAGCGGACTACGAGCAGTACTTC. Its translation: CASSLGYRERADYEQYF.